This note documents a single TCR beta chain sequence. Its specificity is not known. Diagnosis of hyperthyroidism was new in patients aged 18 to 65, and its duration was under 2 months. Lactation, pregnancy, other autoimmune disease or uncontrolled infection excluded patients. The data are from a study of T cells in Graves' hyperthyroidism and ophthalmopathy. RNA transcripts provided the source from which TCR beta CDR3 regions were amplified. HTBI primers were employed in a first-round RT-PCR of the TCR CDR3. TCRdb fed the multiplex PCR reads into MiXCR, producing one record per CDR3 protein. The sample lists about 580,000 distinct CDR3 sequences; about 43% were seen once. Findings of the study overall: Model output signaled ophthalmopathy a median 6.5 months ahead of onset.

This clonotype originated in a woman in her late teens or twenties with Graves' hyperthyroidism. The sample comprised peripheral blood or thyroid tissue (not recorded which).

The CDR3, as DNA: TGTGCCAGCTATCTCGACTATGGGGTGGATGAGCAGTTCTTC. It is translated as CASYLDYGVDEQFF. The rearrangement joins TRBV2 to TRBJ2-7; possible D gene TRBD2, 5 bases. The assigned J gene may be wrong: the sequence end matches TRBJ2-1 better. CDR3 length: 14 amino acids. Germline loops: CDR1 SNHLY, CDR2 FYNNEI.